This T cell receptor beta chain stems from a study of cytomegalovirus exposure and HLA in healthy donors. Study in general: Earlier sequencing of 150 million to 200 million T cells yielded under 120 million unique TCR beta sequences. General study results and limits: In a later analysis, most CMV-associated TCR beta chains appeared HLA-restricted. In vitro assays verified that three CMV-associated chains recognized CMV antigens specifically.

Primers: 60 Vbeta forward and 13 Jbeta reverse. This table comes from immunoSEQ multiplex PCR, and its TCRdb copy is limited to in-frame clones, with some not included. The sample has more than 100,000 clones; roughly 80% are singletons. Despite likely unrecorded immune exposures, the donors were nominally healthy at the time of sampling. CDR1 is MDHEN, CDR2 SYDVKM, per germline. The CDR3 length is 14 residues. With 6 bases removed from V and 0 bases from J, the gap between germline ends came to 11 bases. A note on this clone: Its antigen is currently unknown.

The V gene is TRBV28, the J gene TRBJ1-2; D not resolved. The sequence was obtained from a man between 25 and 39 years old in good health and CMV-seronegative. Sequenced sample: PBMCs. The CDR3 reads CASSPNSANYGYTF. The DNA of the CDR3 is TGTGCCAGCAGCCCTAACTCCGCTAACTATGGCTACACCTTC.